The entry below gives a single T cell receptor beta chain sequence along with its context. Its antigen remains unknown. This sample is drawn from a study of TIL therapy for anti-PD-1-resistant metastatic lung cancer. Turning to the study itself: Tumor harvest preceded PD-1/PD-L1 blockade, followed by nivolumab treatment. Most patients had lung adenocarcinoma.

Overall study findings and caveats: The cohort had more treatment-naive, never-smoker and oncogene-addicted patients than typical.

The immunoSEQ assay was v3. Some clones are missing from TCRdb's copy, which holds only in-frame ones; the method was immunoSEQ multiplex PCR. The repertoire has tens of thousands of clones, 80% to 90% of them found once; the top ten carry approximately 5%. Time point described: pre-treatment sample, taken before nivolumab and TIL therapy. Adults with stage 4 NSCLC were enrolled in a phase I trial. The ends lost 12 bases at V and 3 bases at J; junction bases unmatched: 2. Germline V gene data show CDR1 as KGHDR and CDR2 as SFDVKD. CDR3 length equals 11 residues. Sequencing used blood, obtained at baseline. V usage is TRBV24-1 and J usage is TRBJ2-5; 8 bases match TRBD1. The clonotype was recovered from a person between 25 and 79 years old with non-small cell lung cancer. The CDR3: CAPTGEETQYF. In DNA, the CDR3 is TGTGCCCCGACAGGGGAAGAGACCCAGTACTTC.